This TCR beta chain was observed in a study of CD8 T cell repertoires and HIV-1 epitope variants. Study-wide points: Nine or ten antigen-specific TCR beta clonotypes were found; five to seven seemed cross-reactive to variants.

Some clones are missing from TCRdb's copy, which holds only in-frame ones; the method was immunoSEQ multiplex PCR. The table has 5,000 or so clones, 65% to 75% seen once. V was cut by 0 bases and J by 9 bases, with 15 bases left in between. This CDR3 has 15 amino acids. Germline values: CDR1 KGHSH, CDR2 LQKENI. Comment on this clone: The antigen is undetermined.

This sequence was found in a male donor with HIV. The chain employs TRBV18 and TRBJ2-1; TRBD1 is a possible D gene (6 bases). Material for sequencing was cultured CD8+ T cells derived from PBMCs. The CDR3 is CASSPPTGRMSEQFF. The CDR3 region has the DNA TGTGCCAGCTCACCACCTACAGGGCGGATGAGTGAGCAGTTCTTC.